The entry below gives a single T cell receptor (beta chain) sequence along with its context. This entry belongs to a study of blood T cell repertoires in COVID-19. Background on the study: Collection of acute and convalescent COVID-19 samples took place in the United States, Italy and Spain. PBMCs, B-cell-depleted T cells, or T cells were the source of the cDNA or gDNA that made up the material.

Clones were sequenced by immunoSEQ multiplex PCR, and TCRdb holds only the in-frame ones, with some missing. Among about 260,000 clones listed, about 88% were seen once. Seattle-derived patients entered the study during active infection and were followed longitudinally. Germline V gene data show CDR1 as LNHDA and CDR2 as SQIVND (reference sequence). V was pared by 8 bases and J by 3 bases, with 16 bases between. The CDR3 has 14 residues. The receptor's source is an older woman with COVID-19, enrolled during active disease. Input material: peripheral blood. This sequence joins TRBV19 and TRBJ1-2; the D gene is possibly TRBD1 (5 bases). CDR3 sequence (DNA): TGTGCCAGTGGTACGCAGGGCCTTTACTATGGCTACACCTTC. This sequence encodes CASGTQGLYYGYTF.